One and the same sample provided the 28 T cell receptor beta chains below, sequenced in a study of cytomegalovirus exposure and HLA in healthy donors. The PCR ran on 60 Vbeta and 13 Jbeta primers. Profiling relied on immunoSEQ multiplex PCR, and the TCRdb table lists in-frame clones only, not all of them. The table lists some 150,000 clones. The sequencing input was PBMCs. These receptors all come from a woman in her late teens or twenties in good health and CMV-seronegative.

V is TRBV25-1 and J is TRBJ2-5; 9 bases align to TRBD2. The trim removed 1 base at V and 2 bases at J, leaving 8 bases unmatched. CDR1 and CDR2 (germline): MGHDK, SYGVNS. This CDR3 has 17 residues. Here the CDR3 reads CASSEFFAGGGQETQYF. The DNA for the CDR3 is TGTGCCAGCAGTGAATTTTTCGCGGGAGGGGGTCAAGAGACCCAGTACTTC.

The chain uses TRBV7-6 and TRBJ2-5; TRBD2 matches 8 bases. The CDR3 contains 16 residues. The germline gives CDR1 SGHVS, CDR2 FNYEAQ. The J segment lost 5 bases and the V segment lost 4 bases, leaving 12 bases of the junction unmatched. In nucleotides, the CDR3 is TGTGCCAGCAGCTCCACCGCCGGGACTAGATCGGAGACCCAGTACTTC. It codes for CASSSTAGTRSETQYF.

The rearrangement uses TRBV11-1 and TRBJ1-1, with a possible D match to TRBD1 (6 bases). The CDR3 extends over 14 amino acids. From germline, CDR1 is SGHAT and CDR2 FQDESV (reference sequence). The V gene lost 7 bases and the J gene lost 1 base, with 13 bases spanning the gap. The CDR3: CASTPTGTNTEAFF. For the CDR3, the DNA is TGTGCCAGCACCCCGACAGGTACGAACACTGAAGCTTTCTTT. Complete variable domain (other parts from reference TRBV11-1 and TRBJ1-1): EAEVAQSPRYKITEKSQAVAFWCDPISGHATLYWYRQILGQGPELLVQFQDESVVDDSQLPKDRFSAERLKGVDSTLKIQPAELGDSAMYLCASTPTGTNTEAFFGQGTRLTVV.

The chain links TRBV15 to TRBJ1-2; D perhaps matches TRBD1 (6 bases). This CDR3 is built from 20 residues. Trimming took 0 bases from V and 0 from J, leaving 23 bases between them. Germline CDR1 reads LNHNV; CDR2 reads YYDKDF (reference sequence). CDR3 loop: CATSRDFFPLRDIPNYGYTF. As DNA, the CDR3 is TGTGCCACCAGCAGAGATTTTTTCCCGCTTCGGGACATACCTAACTATGGCTACACCTTC.

The chain combines TRBV6-5 with TRBJ2-7, with D hard to call. The germline V and J ends were trimmed by 5 bases and 10 bases, with 15 bases remaining between them. The CDR3 runs 12 residues. CDR1 is MNHEY and CDR2 is SVGAGI in the germline V gene. CDR3 DNA sequence: TGTGCCAGCAGTCCCGGCGGCTACCACCAGTACTTC. Protein: CASSPGGYHQYF.

This chain joins TRBV7-6 and TRBJ1-5, with 7 bases fitting TRBD1. The CDR3 runs 14 residues. In germline, CDR1 is SGHVS, CDR2 FNYEAQ. Trimming cost V 4 bases and J 1 base; bases outside gene matches: 1. CDR3 sequence reads: CASSSGQSNQPQHF. CDR3 coding DNA: TGTGCCAGCAGCTCGGGACAGAGCAATCAGCCCCAGCATTTT.

This rearrangement joins TRBV28 to TRBJ1-2, with a possible D match to TRBD1 (6 bases). The CDR3 length is 14 residues. The V and J ends lost 6 bases and 2 bases respectively, with 13 bases between them. Germline lookup yields CDR1 MDHEN and CDR2 SYDVKM. Written as DNA, the CDR3 is TGTGCCAGCAGCCGTCGCACAGGGAACTATGGCTACACCTTC. Protein product: CASSRRTGNYGYTF.

The J gene is TRBJ1-1, the V gene TRBV7-2, with TRBD1 as a possible D gene (5 bases). The CDR3 consists of 13 residues. Germline-derived CDR1 and CDR2 are SGHTA and FQGNSA. Trimming left V 5 bases short and J 1 base short, with 8 bases between. The CDR3 loop is CASSPGENTEAFF. DNA for the CDR3: TGTGCCAGCAGCCCGGGGGAGAACACTGAAGCTTTCTTT. The whole variable domain, remainder taken from reference TRBV7-2 and TRBJ1-1, is GAGVSQSPSNKVTEKGKDVELRCDPISGHTALYWYRQSLGQGLEFLIYFQGNSAPDKSGLPSDRFSAERTGGSVSTLTIQRTQQEDSAVYLCASSPGENTEAFFGQGTRLTVV.

The chain couples TRBV6-1 to TRBJ2-7; D possibly corresponds to TRBD1 (5 bases). The CDR3 is made up of 15 amino acids. CDR1 is MNHNS, CDR2 SASEGT, per germline. The V end was cut by 1 base, the J end by 0 bases, with 10 bases between. CDR3 protein: CASSEGPTVSYEQYF. The DNA of the CDR3 is TGTGCCAGCAGTGAAGGTCCGACAGTCTCCTACGAGCAGTACTTC.

The V call is TRBV6-1, the J call TRBJ1-2; 10 nucleotides align to TRBD1. The germline CDR1 and CDR2 sequences are MNHNS and SASEGT. CDR3 length equals 15 residues. After removal of 2 bases from V and 4 bases from J, the junction contained 4 bases not matched to a gene. DNA of the CDR3: TGTGCCAGCAGTGAATTGGACAGGGGGATCTATGGCTACACCTTC. This gives the protein CASSELDRGIYGYTF.

As regards this clone: Other nucleotide sequences in the sample specify the same CDR3. The chain links TRBV9 to TRBJ2-2, with no clear D. Germline CDR1 reads SGDLS; CDR2 reads YYNGEE. V lost 0 bases and J lost 6, with 6 bases in between. CDR3 length equals 13 residues. For the CDR3, the DNA is TGTGCCAGCAGCGTAGGACTGGCCGGGGAGCTGTTTTTT. Protein: CASSVGLAGELFF.

The rearrangement uses TRBV5-1 and TRBJ2-2, with 10 bases identical to TRBD1. Trimming removed 5 bases from V and 0 bases from J; junction bases left unmatched: 7. CDR3 length: 17 residues. Germline CDR1 and CDR2: SGHRS and YFSETQ. The CDR3 loop is CASSWDRGDANTGELFF. CDR3 in DNA: TGCGCCAGCAGTTGGGACAGGGGTGATGCGAACACCGGGGAGCTGTTTTTT. Full variable domain (missing parts from reference TRBV5-1 and TRBJ2-2): KAGVTQTPRYLIKTRGQQVTLSCSPISGHRSVSWYQQTPGQGLQFLFEYFSETQRNKGNFPGRFSGRQFSNSRSEMNVSTLELGDSALYLCASSWDRGDANTGELFFGEGSRLTVL.

J is TRBJ1-1 and V is TRBV4-3; D gene uncertain. CDR1 LGHNA and CDR2 YSLEER come from the germline V gene. V was trimmed by 5 bases and J by 2 bases, leaving 9 bases between them. The CDR3 runs to 13 residues. CDR3 bases: TGCGCCAGCAGCTTTGAGGGTAACACTGAAGCTTTCTTT. Amino acids: CASSFEGNTEAFF.

The V call is TRBV2, the J call TRBJ1-5; D not resolved. The CDR3 loop spans 13 amino acids. The V end lost 10 bases, the J end lost 3 bases, and 13 bases lay between the germline ends. Germline CDR1 reads SNHLY; CDR2 reads FYNNEI. CDR3 sequence (DNA): TGTGCCACCCATAGCGGCTCCAATCAGCCCCAGCATTTT. It specifies CATHSGSNQPQHF.

CDR3 bases: TGTGCCAGCAGGGGAATAGCGGGAGACACCTACGAGCAGTACGTC. Translating it yields CASRGIAGDTYEQYV. The rearrangement uses TRBV27 and TRBJ2-7; TRBD2 agrees at 9 bases. The CDR3 totals 15 residues. Germline V gives CDR1 MNHEY, CDR2 SMNVEV (reference sequence). Germline trimming cut 6 bases from V and 2 bases from J; bases unmatched to any gene: 8.

The genes are TRBV19 and TRBJ1-4; D uncertain. The germline gives CDR1 LNHDA, CDR2 SQIVND (reference sequence). The germline V and J ends were trimmed by 8 bases and 4 bases, with 8 bases remaining between them. The CDR3 covers 12 residues. The CDR3 DNA is TGTGCCAGTGAGGCTTTTAATGAAAAACTGTTTTTT. Encoded protein: CASEAFNEKLFF.

The V and J genes are TRBV11-2 and TRBJ1-5; D call uncertain. Trimming shortened V by 3 bases and J by 1 base, and 4 bases separated the two germline ends. The CDR3 extends over 13 amino acids. Germline CDR1 reads SGHAT; CDR2 reads FQNNGV. The CDR3 loop reads CASSLGSNQPQHF. The CDR3 DNA sequence: TGTGCCAGCAGCTTGGGCAGCAATCAGCCCCAGCATTTT.

This chain links TRBV6-5 with TRBJ1-5; 7 bases align to TRBD1. Looked up from germline, CDR1 is MNHEY and CDR2 is SVGAGI. The J segment lost 5 bases and the V segment lost 6 bases, leaving 7 bases of the junction unmatched. The CDR3 runs to 14 residues. The CDR3: CASSRRDSDQPQHF. CDR3 in DNA: TGTGCCAGCAGCCGCCGGGACAGCGATCAGCCCCAGCATTTT.

The chain's CDR3 is CASSGTRGLNTEAFF. CDR3 DNA sequence: TGTGCCAGCAGTGGAACCAGGGGACTGAACACTGAAGCTTTCTTT. The chain has TRBV25-1 and TRBJ1-1, with TRBD1 as a possible D gene (6 bases). V was shortened by 4 bases and J by 0 bases, with 12 bases between the two germline ends. CDR3 length: 15 amino acids. Germline V lookup: CDR1 MGHDK, CDR2 SYGVNS.

V and J are TRBV11-3 and TRBJ2-5; TRBD2 matches at 11 bases. CDR3 length: 15 residues. V gave up 4 bases and J gave up 5 bases; unmatched junction bases: 6. Germline lookup yields CDR1 SGHNT and CDR2 YENEEA. The CDR3 nucleotides are TGTGCCAGCAGCTCACTAGCGGGAGAAAGGGAGACCCAGTACTTC. Protein sequence: CASSSLAGERETQYF.

V usage is TRBV28 and J usage is TRBJ1-5; possible D gene TRBD1, 6 bases. The CDR3 contains 14 residues. Trimming cost V 6 bases and J 3 bases, with 12 bases left between them. Germline CDR1 reads MDHEN; CDR2 reads SYDVKM. This chain's CDR3 is CASSTGQLNQPQHF. Written as DNA, the CDR3 is TGTGCCAGCAGCACCGGACAGCTCAATCAGCCCCAGCATTTT.

As concerns this clone: At the DNA level, this CDR3 is encoded by other sequences in the same sample as well. The rearrangement links TRBV25-1 to TRBJ2-1, with TRBD2 as a possible D gene (6 bases). The V gene's germline CDR1 is MGHDK and CDR2 SYGVNS. Between the trimmed V and J ends, which lost 4 bases and 9 bases, there was a span of 22 bases. The CDR3 totals 16 residues. CDR3 nucleotides: TGTGCCAGCAGTGGAACCGGGACGGGGGATGGTGCTGAGCAGTTCTTC. It encodes CASSGTGTGDGAEQFF.

V is TRBV11-2 and J is TRBJ1-2; no reliable D call. Germline CDR1 SGHAT, CDR2 FQNNGV. The ends were cut back, 0 bases at V and 4 bases at J, with 9 bases in the middle. The CDR3 loop spans 14 amino acids. The CDR3 DNA reads as TGTGCCAGCAGCTTAGAGGTACAGCCCTATGGCTACACCTTC. It is translated as CASSLEVQPYGYTF.

This chain joins TRBV5-1 and TRBJ2-1; TRBD1 matches at 8 bases. Germline V CDR1 and CDR2: SGHRS, YFSETQ. Trimming removed 4 bases from V and 1 base from J; junction bases left unmatched: 4. This CDR3 spans 15 amino acids. CDR3 protein: CASSVTGGSYNEQFF. CDR3 sequence (DNA): TGCGCCAGCAGCGTAACAGGGGGGTCCTACAATGAGCAGTTCTTC.

The rearrangement uses TRBV10-3 and TRBJ2-1; TRBD1 agrees at 9 bases. V lost 5 bases, J lost 7 bases, and 9 bases stayed unmatched. The length of the CDR3 is 15 residues. Germline V gene sequence: CDR1 ENHRY, CDR2 SYGVKD. Here the CDR3 DNA reads TGTGCCATCAGTAAACAGGGGGCGCTGTCAAATGAGCAGTTCTTC. Amino acids: CAISKQGALSNEQFF.

The V call is TRBV5-5, the J call TRBJ2-6; D uncertain. The V end lost 2 bases, the J end lost 1 base, and 10 bases lay between the germline ends. Germline CDR1 is SGHKS and CDR2 is YYEKEE (reference sequence). The CDR3 is 16 amino acids. The CDR3 reads CASSFLSGSGANVLTF. CDR3 DNA sequence: TGTGCCAGCAGCTTCTTATCCGGTTCTGGGGCCAACGTCCTGACTTTC. Drawing the rest from reference TRBV5-5 and TRBJ2-6, the complete variable domain is DAGVTQSPTHLIKTRGQQVTLRCSPISGHKSVSWYQQVLGQGPQFIFQYYEKEERGRGNFPDRFSARQFPNYSSELNVNALLLGDSALYLCASSFLSGSGANVLTFGAGSRLTVL.

The V call is TRBV7-8, the J call TRBJ2-5; weak D call: TRBD2 (6 bases). The germline CDR1 and CDR2 sequences are SGHVS and FQNEAQ. The CDR3 is 15 residues long. Trimming cost V 1 base and J 0 bases, with 9 bases left between them. The CDR3 sequence: CASSLGGGYQETQYF. The CDR3 DNA reads as TGTGCCAGCAGCTTAGGTGGGGGGTACCAAGAGACCCAGTACTTC.

The V call is TRBV9, the J call TRBJ1-2; D not certain. The CDR3 has 14 amino acids. V dropped 0 bases and J dropped 2 bases, with 8 bases sitting between them. Germline values: CDR1 SGDLS, CDR2 YYNGEE. CDR3 DNA sequence: TGTGCCAGCAGCGTAGATTTCGGGAACTATGGCTACACCTTC. Its protein is CASSVDFGNYGYTF.